These T cell receptor beta chains were read from a single sample in a study of cytomegalovirus exposure and HLA in healthy donors. Method: immunoSEQ multiplex PCR; TCRdb's copy keeps in-frame clones and lacks some. The data contain about 240,000 clones, around 78% of them singletons. Sequenced input: PBMCs. Receptors originate from a boy younger than 18 in good health and CMV-seronegative. CDR3s include the opening cysteine and the closing phenylalanine or tryptophan. A D gene is named only where the DNA matches it firmly. Part of the rows lack a size; the others show once, few, many or a class for expanded clones.

J | V | D | size | DNA | CDR3
TRBJ2-1 | TRBV4-2 | TRBD1 | NA | TGTGCCAGCAGCCAAGGACAGGGTGGTGGCAATGAGCAGTTCTTC | CASSQGQGGGNEQFF
TRBJ2-1 | TRBV27 | NA | NA | TGTGCCAGCAGTTTATTCGGCGCCGGCGGGTACAATGAGCAGTTCTTC | CASSLFGAGGYNEQFF
TRBJ1-2 | TRBV19 | TRBD1 | few | TGTGCCAGTAGTATGGAAGGGACAGGGATTAACTATGGCTACACCTTC | CASSMEGTGINYGYTF
TRBJ2-7 | TRBV2 | NA | NA | TGTGCCAGCAGTGAAGCATGGCCGTCCGGCGACTACGAGCAGTACTTC | CASSEAWPSGDYEQYF
TRBJ1-2 | TRBV9 | NA | NA | TGTGCCAGCAGCGTAGACGGGAATGGCTACACCTTC | CASSVDGNGYTF
TRBJ1-4 | TRBV19 | TRBD1 | NA | TGTGCCAGTAGTATAGGGGGACAGGGGTGTTCTCTGTTTTTT | CASSIGGQGCSLFF
TRBJ1-2 | TRBV29-1 | TRBD1 | NA | TGCAGCGTCCTTAGGGGGACAGGGGCGAATGGCTACACCTTC | CSVLRGTGANGYTF
TRBJ2-1 | TRBV4-1 | NA | NA | TGCGCCAGCGGCCGTCTCGGAGTCCATGAGCAGTTCTTC | CASGRLGVHEQFF
TRBJ2-3 | TRBV9 | NA | NA | TGTGCCAGCAGCGTAGTCTTGCGGGCCACAGATACGCAGTATTTT | CASSVVLRATDTQYF
TRBJ2-7 | TRBV4-1 | NA | NA | TGCGCCAGCAGCCTGGGATGGACTAAGACCTCCTACGAGCAGTACTTC | CASSLGWTKTSYEQYF
TRBJ2-7 | TRBV6-4 | TRBD1 | few | TGTGCCAGCAGTGATGCTAGGGGGCGGTCTGGCGAGCAGTACTTC | CASSDARGRSGEQYF
TRBJ2-3 | TRBV5-1 | TRBD2 | NA | TGCGCCAGCAGCTTCTCACGGACTAGCGTTAGTACAGATACGCAGTATTTT | CASSFSRTSVSTDTQYF
TRBJ1-2 | TRBV6-5 | NA | once | TGTGCCACCAGAAACAGGGCGAGTCGGGGCTACACCTTC | CATRNRASRGYTF
TRBJ1-2 | TRBV7-9 | NA | once | TGTGCCAGCAGCTTAGGGCAGTTGATCTATGGCTACACCTTC | CASSLGQLIYGYTF
TRBJ1-1 | TRBV5-1 | TRBD1 | NA | TGCGCCAGCAGCGGATTACAGGGGCAGAACACTGAAGCTTTCTTT | CASSGLQGQNTEAFF
TRBJ1-2 | TRBV4-1 | NA | NA | TGCGCCAGCAGCCAAGAAGGGGTGACAGGCATCTACACCTTC | CASSQEGVTGIYTF
TRBJ2-1 | TRBV9 | TRBD2 | once | TGTGCCAGCACCAAAGGCCCAGCGGGGGCTTACAATGAGCAGTTCTTC | CASTKGPAGAYNEQFF
TRBJ1-2 | TRBV11-2 | NA | NA | TGTGCCAGCACCTCCTTCTTGACAGCTCGAGCGAACTATGGCTACACCTTC | CASTSFLTARANYGYTF
TRBJ2-7 | TRBV2 | NA | NA | TGTGCCAGCAGTGGGGAGGGACAAGCCTACGAGCAGTACTTC | CASSGEGQAYEQYF
TRBJ2-7 | TRBV19 | NA | NA | TGTGCCAGTAGGGACAGCTCAAACTACGAGCAGTACTTC | CASRDSSNYEQYF
TRBJ1-1 | TRBV29-1 | TRBD1 | NA | TGCAGCGCTAACATCTCGGGACAGGGGTCTATCACTGAAGCTTTCTTT | CSANISGQGSITEAFF
TRBJ2-1 | TRBV10-3 | TRBD2 | few | TGTGCCATCGCGGTGGCTAGCGGGGGCGACAATGAGCAGTTCTTC | CAIAVASGGDNEQFF
TRBJ2-1 | TRBV13 | TRBD2 | NA | TGTGCCAGCAGCTCGTGGACTAGCGGGGGCGCCCCCTACAATGAGCAGTTCTTC | CASSSWTSGGAPYNEQFF
TRBJ2-3 | TRBV5-4 | TRBD2 | few | TGTGCCAGCAGCTTGGATCCGGTAGCGGGTACGACAGATACGCAGTATTTT | CASSLDPVAGTTDTQYF
TRBJ2-3 | TRBV11-3 | NA | NA | TGTGCCAGCAGCCTTAGGACTACCCCGGATACGCAGTATTTT | CASSLRTTPDTQYF
TRBJ1-1 | TRBV6-5 | TRBD1 | NA | TGTGCCAGCAGTTACTCGACAGGGGGCACTGAAGCTTTCTTT | CASSYSTGGTEAFF
TRBJ1-5 | TRBV5-6 | NA | few | TGTGCCAGCAGTTACTTCGGGGGATCCAATCAGCCCCAGCATTTT | CASSYFGGSNQPQHF
TRBJ2-7 | TRBV30 | NA | NA | TGTGCCTGGAGTACCGGTGGACTCTCCTACGAGCAGTACTTC | CAWSTGGLSYEQYF
TRBJ2-5 | TRBV7-8 | TRBD1 | NA | TGTGCCAGCAGCCAAGGGACAGGACAAGAGACCCAGTACTTC | CASSQGTGQETQYF
TRBJ2-5 | TRBV5-6 | NA | NA | TGTGCCAGCAGCTTGGCAGGGCGCAGGGAGACCCAGTACTTC | CASSLAGRRETQYF
TRBJ1-1 | TRBV5-4 | NA | NA | TGTGCCAGCAGCTGGACCCCGGGAGGGGGGAATGAAGCTTTCTTT | CASSWTPGGGNEAFF
TRBJ2-7 | TRBV27 | NA | once | TGTGCCAGCAGTTTTGGACTGACGTCCTACGAGCAGTACTTC | CASSFGLTSYEQYF
TRBJ1-1 | TRBV7-9 | TRBD1 | NA | TGTGCCAGCAGCCCCCCCGCCGGGGGACAGGGAGAAGAAGCTTTCTTT | CASSPPAGGQGEEAFF
TRBJ1-2 | TRBV29-1 | TRBD1 | few | TGCAGCGTTGAAGACTTCGGGCAGGGGGCCCCTCTAGGCTACACCTTC | CSVEDFGQGAPLGYTF
TRBJ2-3 | TRBV27 | TRBD2 | NA | TGTGCCAGCAGTCCGACGAGCGGGGGGGCCCCAGATACGCAGTATTTT | CASSPTSGGAPDTQYF
TRBJ2-1 | TRBV11-2 | TRBD2 | once | TGTGCCAGCACCATCTTCTCCGGGACTAGCGGCAATGAGCAGTTCTTC | CASTIFSGTSGNEQFF
TRBJ2-6 | TRBV18 | NA | once | TGTGCCAGCTCACCACGTATGATGACAGGCGCCCTCTCTGGGGCCAACGTCCTGACTTTC | CASSPRMMTGALSGANVLTF
TRBJ2-5 | TRBV11-3 | NA | few | TGTGCCAGCAGCTACGGGTCGGAGAAAGAGACCCAGTACTTC | CASSYGSEKETQYF
TRBJ2-5 | TRBV5-1 | TRBD2 | NA | TGCGCCAGCAGCGAACCAGCGGGGGGGCCCGGGGGCAAGACCCAGTACTTC | CASSEPAGGPGGKTQYF
TRBJ1-2 | TRBV19 | NA | NA | TGTGCCAGTAGTATTTCCTCAGGCCCCCGGGGCTACACCTTC | CASSISSGPRGYTF
TRBJ1-2 | TRBV30 | NA | NA | TGTGCCTGGAGGGCCCCTGCAGGCGGCTACACCTTC | CAWRAPAGGYTF
TRBJ2-7 | TRBV28 | NA | few | TGTGCCAGCAGTTTAGTGAACTTCCACGAGCAGTACTTC | CASSLVNFHEQYF
TRBJ2-7 | TRBV1 | NA | NA | TGCACCAGCCTCCTAGCGGGGGGCTACGAGCAGTACTTC | CTSLLAGGYEQYF
TRBJ2-7 | TRBV30 | TRBD1 | NA | TGTGCCTGGAGTGTACGACAGGGGGTCTACGAGCAGTACTTC | CAWSVRQGVYEQYF
TRBJ1-2 | TRBV7-3 | TRBD1 | NA | TGTGCCAGCAGCTCAGCACGGACAGGGTCCTATGGCTACACCTTC | CASSSARTGSYGYTF
TRBJ2-1 | TRBV5-4 | NA | NA | TGTGCCATCTCGGACTTCTCCTCCTACAATGAGCAGTTCTTC | CAISDFSSYNEQFF
TRBJ1-3 | TRBV27 | NA | NA | TGTGCCAGCAGTACAAGACAGAGCTCTGGAAACACCATATATTTT | CASSTRQSSGNTIYF
TRBJ1-1 | TRBV5-6 | NA | NA | TGTGCCAGCAGCTTAGGTAGGGGTGAAGCTTTCTTT | CASSLGRGEAFF
TRBJ2-5 | TRBV7-9 | TRBD2 | NA | TGTGCCAGCAGCTTAAGCCGACTAGCGGGAGATGAGACCCAGTACTTC | CASSLSRLAGDETQYF
TRBJ2-6 | TRBV28 | NA | NA | TGTGCCAGCAAAGCCAGGACATCTGGGGCCAACGTCCTGACTTTC | CASKARTSGANVLTF
TRBJ2-5 | TRBV4-1 | NA | NA | TGCGCCAGCAGCCAAACTACGCCCCAAGAGACCCAGTACTTC | CASSQTTPQETQYF
TRBJ1-4 | TRBV19 | NA | NA | TGTGCCAGTAGTCCCGGGGGGCTAAGTGAAAAACTGTTTTTT | CASSPGGLSEKLFF
TRBJ1-5 | TRBV2 | NA | NA | TGTGCCAGCAGGCCACCATCTGGGGCGCGAAGCAATCAGCCCCAGCATTTT | CASRPPSGARSNQPQHF
TRBJ1-1 | TRBV27 | TRBD1 | NA | TGTGCCAGCAGTTCTCGGACAGGGACCTTGAACACTGAAGCTTTCTTT | CASSSRTGTLNTEAFF